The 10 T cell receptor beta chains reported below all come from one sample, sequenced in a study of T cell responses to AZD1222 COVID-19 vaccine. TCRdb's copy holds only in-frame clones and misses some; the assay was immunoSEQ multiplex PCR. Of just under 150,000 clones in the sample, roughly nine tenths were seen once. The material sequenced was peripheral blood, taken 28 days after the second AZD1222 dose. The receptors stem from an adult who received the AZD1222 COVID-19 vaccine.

The CDR3 reads CASSWTWGLEETQYF. CDR3 sequence (DNA): TGTGCCAGCAGTTGGACATGGGGGTTGGAAGAGACCCAGTACTTC. V is TRBV6-2 or TRBV6-3 and J is TRBJ2-5; tentatively, D is TRBD1 or TRBD2 (5 bases each). This CDR3 is 15 amino acids long. V lost 4 bases and J lost 3, with 15 bases in between. Per the germline V gene, CDR1 is MNHEY and CDR2 is SVGEGT.

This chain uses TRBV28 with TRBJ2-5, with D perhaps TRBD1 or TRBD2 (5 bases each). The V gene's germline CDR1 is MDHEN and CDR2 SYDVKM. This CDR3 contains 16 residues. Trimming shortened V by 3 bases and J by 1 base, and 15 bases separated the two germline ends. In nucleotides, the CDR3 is TGTGCCAGCAGTTTCGGGGCAGGAAAAAGCCAAGAGACCCAGTACTTC. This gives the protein CASSFGAGKSQETQYF.

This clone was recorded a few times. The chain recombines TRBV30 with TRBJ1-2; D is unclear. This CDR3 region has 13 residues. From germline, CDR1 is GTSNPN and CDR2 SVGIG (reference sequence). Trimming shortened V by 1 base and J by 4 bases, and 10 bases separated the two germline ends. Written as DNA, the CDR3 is TGTGCCTGGAGTGCAAGGGCAGTCTATGGCTACACCTTC. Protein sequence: CAWSARAVYGYTF.

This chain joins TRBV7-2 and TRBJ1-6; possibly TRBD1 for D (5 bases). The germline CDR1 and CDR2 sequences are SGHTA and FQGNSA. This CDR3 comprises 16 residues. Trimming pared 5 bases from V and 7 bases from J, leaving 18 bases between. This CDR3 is CASSQKVAGINSPLHF. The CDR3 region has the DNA TGTGCCAGCAGCCAAAAGGTGGCAGGGATAAATTCACCCCTCCACTTT.

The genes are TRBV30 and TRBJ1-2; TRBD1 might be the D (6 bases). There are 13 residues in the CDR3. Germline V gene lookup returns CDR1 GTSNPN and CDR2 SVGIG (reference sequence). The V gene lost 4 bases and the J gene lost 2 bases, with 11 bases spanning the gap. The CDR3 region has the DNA TGTGCCTGGAAGGGGGGGCTAAACTATGGCTACACCTTC. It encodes CAWKGGLNYGYTF. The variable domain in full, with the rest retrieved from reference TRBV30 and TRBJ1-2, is SQTIHQWPATLVQPVGSPLSLECTVEGTSNPNLYWYRQAAGRGLQLLFYSVGIGQISSEVPQNLSASRPQDRQFILSSKKLLLSDSGFYLCAWKGGLNYGYTFGSGTRLTVV.

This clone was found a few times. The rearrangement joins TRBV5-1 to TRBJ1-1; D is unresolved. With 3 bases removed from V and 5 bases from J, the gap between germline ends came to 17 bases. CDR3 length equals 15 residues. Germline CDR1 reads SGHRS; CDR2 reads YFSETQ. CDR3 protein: CASSSISSVRTEAFF. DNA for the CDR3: TGCGCCAGCAGCTCCATCTCCAGCGTGAGGACTGAAGCTTTCTTT.

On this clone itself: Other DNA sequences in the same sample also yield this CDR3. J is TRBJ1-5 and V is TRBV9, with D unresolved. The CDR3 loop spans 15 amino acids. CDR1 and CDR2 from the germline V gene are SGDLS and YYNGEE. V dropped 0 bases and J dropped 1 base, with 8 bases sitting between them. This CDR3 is CASSVGPGSNQPQHF. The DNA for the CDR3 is TGTGCCAGCAGCGTAGGACCCGGGAGCAATCAGCCCCAGCATTTT.

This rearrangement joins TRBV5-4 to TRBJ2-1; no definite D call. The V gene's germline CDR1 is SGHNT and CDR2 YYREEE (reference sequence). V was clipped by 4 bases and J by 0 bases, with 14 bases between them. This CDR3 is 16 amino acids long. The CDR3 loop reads CASSLPGASSYNEQFF. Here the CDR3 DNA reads TGTGCCAGCAGCCTACCCGGCGCGAGCTCCTACAATGAGCAGTTCTTC.

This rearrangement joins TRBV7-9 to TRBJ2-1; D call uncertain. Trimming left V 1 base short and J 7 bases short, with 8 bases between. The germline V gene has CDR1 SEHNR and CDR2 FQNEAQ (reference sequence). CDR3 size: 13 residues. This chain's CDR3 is CASSLGEDNEQFF. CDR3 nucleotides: TGTGCCAGCAGCTTAGGTGAGGATAATGAGCAGTTCTTC.

The CDR3: CASSYLGTSGTSEQYF. In nucleotides, the CDR3 is TGTGCCAGCAGTTATCTCGGGACTAGCGGGACTAGTGAGCAGTACTTC. The chain employs TRBV6-2 or TRBV6-3 and TRBJ2-7, with TRBD2 identical over 13 bases. This CDR3 contains 16 residues. V shed 3 bases and J 7 bases; nucleotides not matched to a gene: 9. Looked up from germline, CDR1 is MNHEY and CDR2 is SVGEGT.